The 3 T cell receptor beta chains below were found in one sample sequenced in a study of graft-versus-host responses after intestinal transplantation. Profiled with immunoSEQ multiplex PCR; TCRdb holds only in-frame clones, not every one. The repertoire holds 85,000 to 100,000 clones, with approximately 94% as singletons. The antigens these receptors bind are not known. The specimen was unstimulated CD8+ T cells sorted from spleen or lymph node cells, collected before intestinal transplant. These receptors were collected from a human donor who received an intestinal transplant.

Here the CDR3 reads CASGFSTELYQETQYF. In DNA form, the CDR3 reads TGTGCTAGTGGTTTCTCGACAGAGCTGTACCAAGAGACCCAGTACTTC. The V call is TRBV12-5, the J call TRBJ2-5, with a tentative D call TRBD1 (5 bases). The CDR3 loop spans 16 amino acids. Trimming pared 3 bases from V and 0 bases from J, leaving 14 bases between. Per germline, CDR1 LGHNT and CDR2 FRNRAP.

The chain recombines TRBV7-8 with TRBJ2-5, with 7 bases fitting TRBD1. Germline CDR1 is SGHVS and CDR2 is FQNEAQ. The CDR3 consists of 14 residues. Losses at the gene ends were 5 bases for V and 5 bases for J; bases not matched to a gene: 8. CDR3 nucleotide sequence: TGTGCCAGCAGCCCGCCAGGGGGTGAGGAGACCCAGTACTTC. This sequence encodes CASSPPGGEETQYF.

This rearrangement joins TRBV9 to TRBJ2-7; no definite D call. Germline V gene sequence: CDR1 SGDLS, CDR2 YYNGEE. Trimming pared 3 bases from V and 3 bases from J, leaving 7 bases between. The CDR3 covers 12 residues. The CDR3 loop is CASSGDNYEQYF. The CDR3 region has the DNA TGTGCCAGCAGCGGAGACAACTACGAGCAGTACTTC.